The next 9 T cell receptor beta chains were all read from a single sample in a study of cytomegalovirus exposure and HLA in healthy donors. Both 60 Vbeta primers and 13 Jbeta primers went into the PCR. The protocol was immunoSEQ multiplex PCR, while the TCRdb copy is restricted to in-frame clones and leaves out a portion. The table has roughly 140,000 clones, roughly three quarters seen once; the top ten hold roughly 1.8%. Sequencing was performed on PBMCs. All receptors come from a woman aged 40-49 years in good health and CMV-seronegative.

Worth noting for this clone: Because the CDR3's place on the DNA is in doubt, the DNA is left out and the CDR3 is given as listed by TCRdb. The chain recombines TRBV19 with TRBJ2-3; the table names TRBD2, a call not compared with the DNA. The CDR3 sequence runs 13 residues, both termini included. CDR1 and CDR2 from the germline V gene are LNHDA and SQIVND (reference sequence). The CDR3 protein is CASSIVGAGITYF.

This chain connects TRBV6-1 to TRBJ1-3; 7 positions match TRBD1. In germline, CDR1 is MNHNS, CDR2 SASEGT. With V trimmed by 3 bases and J by 0 bases, 5 bases remained unmatched. CDR3 length: 16 residues. DNA for the CDR3: TGTGCCAGCAGTGAGGTACGGACAGGCTCTGGAAACACCATATATTTT. This gives the protein CASSEVRTGSGNTIYF.

The rearrangement uses TRBV4-1 and TRBJ2-7; perhaps TRBD2 as D (6 bases). V dropped 4 bases and J dropped 3 bases, with 13 bases sitting between them. The length of the CDR3 is 14 residues. Germline CDR1 is MGHRA and CDR2 is YSYEKL. CDR3 sequence reads: CASSPRDSYYEQYF. The CDR3, as DNA: TGCGCCAGCAGCCCACGGGACTCCTACTACGAGCAGTACTTC.

A few counts support this clone. This chain links TRBV6-1 with TRBJ1-4; 10 bases are shared with TRBD1. V shed 5 bases and J 7 bases; nucleotides not matched to a gene: 7. CDR1 is MNHNS, CDR2 SASEGT, per germline. This CDR3 spans 15 amino acids. The CDR3 here is CASSSYRDRGEKLFF. CDR3 coding DNA: TGTGCCAGCAGTTCTTACCGGGACAGGGGTGAAAAACTGTTTTTT.

J is TRBJ1-2 and V is TRBV7-6; D possibly corresponds to TRBD1 (5 bases). The germline V and J ends were trimmed by 7 bases and 7 bases, with 19 bases remaining between them. The V gene's germline CDR1 is SGHVS and CDR2 FNYEAQ. This CDR3 is 14 amino acids long. The CDR3 reads CASTPLGGRGGYTF. The CDR3 DNA reads as TGTGCCAGCACCCCCCTGGGGGGGAGGGGTGGCTACACCTTC.

The chain couples TRBV18 to TRBJ1-2; a possible D gene is TRBD1 (6 bases). Trimming stripped 5 bases from V and 4 bases from J, with 14 bases between. Per the germline V gene, CDR1 is KGHSH and CDR2 is LQKENI. CDR3 length equals 14 residues. CDR3 nucleotide sequence: TGTGCCAGCTCATCGGATCAGGGGAGCTATGGCTACACCTTC. It translates to CASSSDQGSYGYTF.

This chain joins TRBV5-6 and TRBJ1-2; no clear D gene. Germline V gives CDR1 SGHDT, CDR2 YYEEEE. This CDR3 spans 15 amino acids. Deletions cut 0 bases from V and 4 bases from J, with 13 bases between. CDR3 sequence: CASSLAGSQLYGYTF. DNA of the CDR3: TGTGCCAGCAGCTTGGCAGGCAGCCAGCTCTATGGCTACACCTTC.

The chain employs TRBV5-1 and TRBJ2-6; 7 bases map to TRBD1. The CDR3 contains 17 residues. J gave up 0 bases and V 2 bases, and 5 bases lay outside the gene matches. Germline CDR1 is SGHRS and CDR2 is YFSETQ. CDR3 amino acids: CASSLWDSTSGANVLTF. In nucleotides, the CDR3 is TGCGCCAGCAGCTTATGGGACAGTACCTCTGGGGCCAACGTCCTGACTTTC.

The rearrangement links TRBV5-6 to TRBJ2-1, with 10 bases aligning to TRBD2. Germline CDR1 and CDR2: SGHDT and YYEEEE. The V segment lost 3 bases and the J segment 4 bases; nucleotides outside the gene matches: 7. The CDR3 runs to 16 residues. The chain's CDR3 is CASSSLAGVGYNEQFF. CDR3 nucleotides: TGTGCCAGCAGCTCGCTAGCGGGAGTGGGGTACAATGAGCAGTTCTTC.